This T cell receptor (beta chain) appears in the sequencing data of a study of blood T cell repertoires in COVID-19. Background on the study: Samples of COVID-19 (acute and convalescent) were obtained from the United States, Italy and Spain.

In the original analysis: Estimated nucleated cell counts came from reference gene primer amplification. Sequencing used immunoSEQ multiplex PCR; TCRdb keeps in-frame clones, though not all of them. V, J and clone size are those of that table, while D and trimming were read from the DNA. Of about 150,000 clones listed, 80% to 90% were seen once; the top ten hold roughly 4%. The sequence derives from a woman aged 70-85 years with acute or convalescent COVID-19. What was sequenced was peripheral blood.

As DNA, the CDR3 is TGTGCCAGCAGTTACCGAGCGGGAGCCTACGAGCAGTACTTC. Its translation is CASSYRAGAYEQYF. The rearrangement joins TRBV6-2 or TRBV6-3 to TRBJ2-7; 8 bases are a match to TRBD2. The CDR3 sequence is 14 residues long. The V and J ends lost 2 bases and 2 bases, in that order; junction bases with no gene match: 2. Germline-derived CDR1 and CDR2 are MNHEY and SVGEGT.